This T cell receptor (beta chain) comes out of a study of blood T cell repertoires in COVID-19. Overall study: Sites in the United States, Italy and Spain provided acute and convalescent COVID-19 samples. T cells, B-cell-depleted T cells, or PBMCs supplied cDNA or gDNA.

With 4 bases clipped from V and 4 bases from J, the junction kept 6 bases outside the gene matches. The germline V gene encodes CDR1 LGHDT and CDR2 YNNKEL (reference sequence). There are 16 residues in the CDR3. This clone has only one observation. TCRdb keeps only in-frame clones here, not all; method: immunoSEQ multiplex PCR. Among approximately 210,000 clones, roughly four fifths were seen once, and the ten largest hold approximately 16%. The sequencing sample was made of PBMCs or T cells enriched from blood (not recorded which). The V gene is TRBV3-1 (or the pseudogene TRBV3-2), the J gene TRBJ2-3; the match to TRBD2 covers 12 bases. The TCR was taken from a man between 35 and 55 years old who had recovered from COVID-19. For the CDR3, the DNA is TGTGCCAGCAGCCGGCACCCTAGCGGGGGGGCAGATACGCAGTATTTT. This encodes CASSRHPSGGADTQYF.